The rows below give T cell receptor beta chains drawn from one sample of a study of blood T cell repertoires in COVID-19. Libraries were prepared by immunoSEQ multiplex PCR; TCRdb keeps only in-frame clonotypes and omits some of them. In the table there are 150,000 to 200,000 clones, more than 90% of which are singletons. The sample taken for sequencing was peripheral blood. The receptors come from a man aged 55 to 70 with active or convalescent COVID-19. Both conserved end residues are part of each CDR3. The D gene is left open where the match is weak. Clone size is stated in some rows and not others, as once, few, many or a class when expanded.

d_call,cdr3_length,j_call,clone_size,v_call,cdr3_aa,cdr3_nt
TRBD2,16,TRBJ2-3,NA,TRBV7-2,CASSPVSGGSTDTQYF,TGTGCCAGCAGCCCGGTTAGCGGGGGGAGCACAGATACGCAGTATTTT
TRBD1,13,TRBJ1-4,NA,TRBV27,CASSPDRVEKLFF,TGTGCCAGCAGTCCCGACAGGGTTGAAAAACTGTTTTTT
TRBD2,16,TRBJ2-7,NA,TRBV28,CASSLGGAGGPREQYF,TGTGCCAGCAGTTTAGGCGGGGCGGGAGGGCCGAGGGAGCAGTACTTC
NA,15,TRBJ1-3,NA,TRBV6-5,CASSTEPSGGNTIYF,TGTGCCAGCAGTACTGAACCTTCGGGTGGAAACACCATATATTTT
TRBD2,14,TRBJ2-1,NA,TRBV11-1,CASSPILAVNEQFF,TGTGCCAGCAGCCCTATTCTAGCGGTAAATGAGCAGTTCTTC
NA,17,TRBJ1-1,once,TRBV18,CASSKRRIAREDTEAFF,TGTGCCAGCTCGAAGCGACGGATTGCTAGGGAGGACACTGAAGCTTTCTTT
NA,14,TRBJ1-2,NA,TRBV14,CASSAEAGAYGYTF,TGTGCCAGCAGCGCCGAGGCAGGGGCGTATGGTTACACCTTC
TRBD2,20,TRBJ2-1,NA,TRBV3-1/TRBV3-2,CASSQDPGLAGGSSYNEQFF,TGTGCCAGCAGCCAAGACCCGGGACTAGCGGGAGGTAGTTCCTACAATGAGCAGTTCTTC
NA,14,TRBJ1-2,NA,TRBV6-5,CASKEGTGGRGYTF,TGTGCCAGCAAGGAAGGAACTGGAGGGCGCGGCTACACCTTC
NA,16,TRBJ2-7,NA,TRBV6-2/TRBV6-3,CASSYPPGRGWNEQYF,TGTGCCAGCAGCTATCCTCCGGGCAGGGGATGGAACGAGCAGTACTTC
TRBD2,14,TRBJ2-1,NA,TRBV18,CASSPGRGEREQFF,TGTGCCAGCTCCCCCGGGAGGGGAGAAAGGGAGCAGTTCTTC
NA,12,TRBJ1-1,NA,TRBV5-1,CASRVANTEAFF,TGCGCCAGCAGGGTAGCGAACACTGAAGCTTTCTTT
NA,16,TRBJ1-2,NA,TRBV19,CASSIPVGRKINGYTF,TGTGCCAGTAGTATCCCTGTTGGCAGAAAAATCAATGGCTACACCTTC
NA,15,TRBJ1-1,many,TRBV6-5,CASSLAHLENTEAFF,TGTGCCAGCAGTTTAGCGCACCTGGAGAACACTGAAGCTTTCTTT
TRBD1,14,TRBJ2-1,once,TRBV7-9,CASRAGTGRHEQFF,TGTGCCAGCAGAGCCGGGACAGGGAGGCATGAGCAGTTCTTC
NA,14,TRBJ2-7,NA,TRBV5-4,CASSSAWGGSEQYF,TGTGCCAGCAGCTCGGCCTGGGGAGGCAGCGAGCAGTACTTC
NA,16,TRBJ2-1,NA,TRBV6-6,CASSRAPLSSYNEQFF,TGTGCCAGCAGCCGCGCTCCTCTGAGCTCCTACAATGAGCAGTTCTTC
TRBD1,14,TRBJ2-2,NA,TRBV19,CASIDRGHGGELFF,TGTGCCAGTATTGACAGGGGGCATGGCGGGGAGCTGTTTTTT
TRBD2,18,TRBJ2-3,NA,TRBV10-2,CASRSRLAGQQGTDTQYF,TGCGCCAGCAGATCTAGACTAGCGGGACAACAGGGGACAGATACGCAGTATTTT
NA,13,TRBJ2-5,once,TRBV28,CASSSGNGETQYF,TGTGCCAGCAGTTCGGGGAACGGAGAGACCCAGTACTTC
TRBD1,14,TRBJ2-3,once,TRBV5-4,CASSQAQGADTQYF,TGTGCCAGCAGCCAAGCACAGGGGGCAGATACGCAGTATTTT
TRBD1,15,TRBJ1-1,NA,TRBV27,CASSFRDRPNTEAFF,TGTGCCAGCAGTTTCCGGGACAGGCCCAACACTGAAGCTTTCTTT
TRBD1,14,TRBJ2-5,NA,TRBV6-5,CASSQTGGGETQYF,TGTGCCAGCAGTCAAACAGGGGGCGGTGAGACCCAGTACTTC
TRBD2,15,TRBJ2-1,NA,TRBV12-5,CASGYSGGARDEQFF,TGTGCTAGTGGATACTCCGGGGGGGCCAGAGATGAGCAGTTCTTC
TRBD1,15,TRBJ1-1,NA,TRBV9,CASSSQGAGITEAFF,TGTGCCAGCAGCTCTCAGGGGGCCGGTATCACTGAAGCTTTCTTT
NA,14,TRBJ2-2,NA,TRBV19,CASSSQRFTGELFF,TGTGCCAGTAGTAGCCAGCGATTCACCGGGGAGCTGTTTTTT
NA,21,TRBJ1-6,NA,TRBV12-2,CASRFQCRKQGLSKRNSPLHF,TGTGCAAGTCGCTTTCAGTGCAGGAAACAGGGCCTGAGTAAGAGAAATTCACCCCTCCACTTT
TRBD1,15,TRBJ1-1,NA,TRBV19,CASSLGGQSNTEAFF,TGTGCCAGTAGTTTGGGGGGACAGTCGAACACTGAAGCTTTCTTT
NA,12,TRBJ1-3,NA,TRBV12-3/TRBV12-4,CASLGVGNTIYF,TGTGCCAGCCTAGGGGTCGGAAACACCATATATTTT
NA,11,TRBJ2-7,NA,TRBV29-1,CSATRTYEQYF,TGCAGCGCTACAAGAACCTACGAGCAGTACTTC
NA,15,TRBJ1-2,NA,TRBV4-1,CASSQDRLRAYGYTF,TGCGCCAGCAGCCAAGATAGGTTGCGGGCTTATGGCTACACCTTC
TRBD2,15,TRBJ2-3,NA,TRBV9,CASSPGTSGGDTQYF,TGTGCCAGCAGCCCCGGGACTAGCGGGGGGGATACGCAGTATTTT
TRBD1,16,TRBJ1-4,NA,TRBV5-1,CASSAGGYLTNEKLFF,TGCGCCAGCAGCGCAGGGGGCTATTTAACTAATGAAAAACTGTTTTTT
TRBD1,14,TRBJ2-3,NA,TRBV27,CASSYRGLGDTQYF,TGTGCCAGCAGCTACAGGGGGCTGGGAGATACGCAGTATTTT
NA,16,TRBJ1-6,NA,TRBV27,CASRLSRATYNSPLHF,TGTGCCAGCAGATTGAGTAGAGCCACCTATAATTCACCCCTCCACTTT
NA,15,TRBJ1-4,NA,TRBV7-9,CASTLGRQGGEKLFF,TGTGCCAGCACTCTAGGAAGGCAGGGTGGTGAAAAACTGTTTTTT
TRBD2,15,TRBJ2-3,NA,TRBV18,CASTPSGGATDTQYF,TGTGCCAGCACCCCTAGCGGGGGGGCCACAGATACGCAGTATTTT
TRBD1,14,TRBJ1-2,NA,TRBV19,CASSIDRGLSGYTF,TGTGCCAGTAGTATCGACAGGGGGCTGTCTGGCTACACCTTC
NA,15,TRBJ2-3,NA,TRBV5-1,CASSATQIGTDTQYF,TGCGCCAGCAGCGCAACACAGATCGGCACAGATACGCAGTATTTT
NA,15,TRBJ2-5,NA,TRBV9,CASSVGLGSQETQYF,TGTGCCAGCAGCGTAGGGCTGGGGAGCCAAGAGACCCAGTACTTC
TRBD1,19,TRBJ2-5,NA,TRBV5-1,CASSLGSFVQGKAKETQYF,TGCGCCAGCAGCTTGGGCTCCTTTGTACAGGGGAAGGCCAAAGAGACCCAGTACTTC
TRBD1,14,TRBJ1-2,NA,TRBV19,CASSIYRGLEGYTF,TGTGCCAGTAGTATATACAGGGGGTTAGAAGGCTACACCTTC
TRBD1,15,TRBJ1-5,NA,TRBV5-1,CASSVGTGFNQPQHF,TGCGCCAGCAGCGTCGGGACAGGCTTCAATCAGCCCCAGCATTTT
TRBD1,16,TRBJ2-7,NA,TRBV4-1,CASSQERTGYHYEQYF,TGCGCCAGCAGCCAAGAGAGGACAGGGTATCACTACGAGCAGTACTTC
TRBD1,16,TRBJ2-7,NA,TRBV29-1,CSVGGDRGKRGHEQYF,TGCAGCGTGGGCGGGGACAGGGGGAAAAGGGGCCACGAGCAGTACTTC
TRBD1,14,TRBJ1-2,once,TRBV5-4,CASSRGTGQPPYTF,TGTGCCAGCAGCAGAGGGACAGGCCAACCACCGTACACCTTC